This record looks at one T cell receptor (beta chain) sequence and its context. The antigen remains undetermined. An end of the junction does not agree with germline; a read error may underlie this. This sample is drawn from a study of metastatic and nonmetastatic thyroid tumors. The wider study: Repertoire comparisons spanned blood and tumor or nodule tissue from malignant and benign thyroid patients. Findings of the study overall: Malignant thyroid tumors reportedly had TCR beta diversity that was significantly higher than in benign nodules, in blood and tumor.

Patients underwent thyroid surgery, and none had received any treatment before it. CDR3 length: 15 residues. The germline gives CDR1 PRHDT, CDR2 FYEKMQ (reference sequence). In the original analysis: Differences in CDR3 between clinicopathological groups were drawn on to build a classifier intended to discriminate distant-metastatic papillary thyroid cancer patients. TCRdb called clones again from the PCR reads with MiXCR. The V and J calls and clone size come from TCRdb's table, not from the authors' own analysis. The repertoire holds fewer than 40,000 clones, with about 16% as singletons. Sequencing input: blood. This receptor was identified in a female donor with papillary thyroid cancer or a benign thyroid nodule (not recorded which). Some clones in this sample may be carry-over from other donors' samples. This rearrangement joins TRBV13 to TRBJ2-2; TRBD1 aligns across 9 bases. The CDR3 loop is CASSLGTGRTGELFF. DNA for the CDR3: TGTGCCAGCAGCCTAGGGACAGGGAGGACCGGGGAGCTGTTTTTT. The full variable domain, its missing parts supplied by reference TRBV13 and TRBJ2-2, is AAGVIQSPRHLIKEKRETATLKCYPIPRHDTVYWYQQGPGQDPQFLISFYEKMQSDKGSIPDRFSAQQFSDYHSELNMSSLELGDSALYFCASSLGTGRTGELFFGEGSRLTVL.